The present entry profiles one T cell receptor (beta chain) with its context. The source of the sample is a study of cytomegalovirus exposure and HLA in healthy donors. Sequencing used immunoSEQ multiplex PCR; TCRdb keeps in-frame clones, though not all of them. The table shows 260,000 or so clones, with around nine tenths occurring only once. Per the germline V gene, CDR1 is MGHRA and CDR2 is YSYEKL. V gave up 4 bases and J gave up 0 bases; unmatched junction bases: 9. This CDR3 comprises 16 residues. The source material was PBMCs. The TCR sequence derives from a man younger than 35 in good health and CMV-seronegative. V usage is TRBV4-1 and J usage is TRBJ2-7, with TRBD1 identical over 7 bases. This CDR3 reads CASSPFKGGHSYEQYF. In DNA, the CDR3 is TGCGCCAGCAGCCCATTCAAAGGGGGCCACTCCTACGAGCAGTACTTC.